This entry is about one T cell receptor (beta chain). This clone's antigen is unknown. Base quality data are lacking; no much larger clone is found one base away. TCRbeta CDR3 regions were amplified from genomic DNA by means of the immunoSEQ Assay, a bias-controlled multiplex PCR. On the authors' methods: The number of nucleated cells in each sample was estimated by amplification of reference gene primers within the assay. To quantify the absolute abundance of each unique TCRbeta CDR3 rearrangement, sequence reads were collapsed and filtered. For each sample, productive Simpson clonality was calculated by taking the square root of Simpson's diversity index across productive rearrangements. Imported from immuneACCESS, the table was reduced by TCRdb to in-frame sequences with V and J called. These copies leave out some clones; in studies compared against another copy, an unresolved V gene accounts for under half, and the cause of the remainder is not known. Clone size and the V and J calls come from that table; the DNA yielded D and trimming. This sample holds approximately 200,000 clones; 86% were observed only once. 3.5% to 5.5% of the sample belongs to the ten largest clones.

This record comes from a study of blood T cell repertoires in COVID-19 (dated by TCRdb to the early 2020s). Context from the whole study: Samples from collaborators originated in the United States, Italy and Spain and spanned both the acute and convalescent phases of COVID-19. The material from the prospective study consisted of cDNA or gDNA derived from T cells, B-cell-depleted T cells, or PBMCs. The dataset comprised deeply sampled blood TCRbeta repertoires from subjects exposed to, actively infected with, or recovered from COVID-19. The repertoires were released in a freely available public database meant as a resource for research on the immune response to SARS-CoV-2. Samples were obtained from the ongoing ImmuneRACE study (first 160 participants) and from approximately 1,200 subjects provided by 6 global collaborators. The sample metadata nearly always contained a de-identified subject ID, COVID-19 status, age in years and sex. HLA class I and class II types, where available, came from metadata supplied by the sample provider rather than from assay-based typing.

The study at large found these results: The quantity of clinical and demographic metadata differed by source and by participant and was supplied without curation.

In the prospective study, participants were about 18 to 95 years old, resided in about two dozen geographic areas of the United States, and were enrolled through a virtual design. In the prospective study, participants were assigned to cohorts based on the clinical history participants reported in a screening survey and a study questionnaire. Exposed participants were defined as having been in contact with someone with a PCR-confirmed or clinician-diagnosed COVID-19 case within 2 weeks of study entry. In the prospective study, mobile phlebotomists collected whole blood, serum and a nasopharyngeal or oropharyngeal swab from each participant. Prospective study participants could optionally give additional blood draws and questionnaires over a roughly 2-month period. Before DNA extraction, prospective study blood samples were shipped either frozen or at room temperature. Sequenced material: PBMCs or T cells enriched from blood (not recorded which). This receptor was obtained from a woman under 40 who had been exposed to COVID-19.

In nucleotides, the sequence is TGTGCCAGCACCTTTAGTGACACTGAAGCTTTCTTT. Translated, this gives CASTFSDTEAFF. In this chain, TRBV11-2 is recombined with TRBJ1-1; no D gene is confidently identified. Reading the germline V gene gives CDR1 SGHAT and CDR2 FQNNGV. V loses 7 bases of germline sequence and J loses 3 bases, and the interval between the two ends is 9 bases. The cysteine opens and the phenylalanine closes a CDR3 of 12 amino acids. Of all the DNA, just the CDR3 is kept, 36 bases in frame from base 1.